This TCR beta chain was profiled in a study of blood T cell repertoires in COVID-19. TCRdb's copy holds only in-frame clones and misses some; the assay was immunoSEQ multiplex PCR. This table has approximately 70,000 clones, 86% appearing once. The specimen was peripheral blood. The sequence was collected from a man between 70 and 80 years old with active or convalescent COVID-19.

The CDR3 nucleotides read TGTGCCAGCTCACACAACACAGATACGCAGTATTTT. Its protein is CASSHNTDTQYF. The gene calls are TRBV18 and TRBJ2-3, with no clear D. The CDR3 has 12 residues. Germline assignment: CDR1 KGHSH and CDR2 LQKENI. The V end was cut by 4 bases, the J end by 2 bases, with 4 bases between.